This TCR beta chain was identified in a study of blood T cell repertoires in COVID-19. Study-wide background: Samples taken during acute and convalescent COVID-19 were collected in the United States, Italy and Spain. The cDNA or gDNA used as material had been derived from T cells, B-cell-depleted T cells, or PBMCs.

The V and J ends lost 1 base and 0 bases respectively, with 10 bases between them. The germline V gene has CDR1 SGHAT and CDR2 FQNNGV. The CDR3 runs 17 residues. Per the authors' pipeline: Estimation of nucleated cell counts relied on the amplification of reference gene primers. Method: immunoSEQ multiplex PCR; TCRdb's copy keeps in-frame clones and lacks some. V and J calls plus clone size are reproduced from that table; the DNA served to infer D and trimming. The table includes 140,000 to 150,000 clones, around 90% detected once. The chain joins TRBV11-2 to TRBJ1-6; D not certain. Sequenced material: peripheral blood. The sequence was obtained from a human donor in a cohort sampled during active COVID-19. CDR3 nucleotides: TGTGCCAGCAGCTTAGGAGGAGGTAGCTCCTATAATTCACCCCTCCACTTT. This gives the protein CASSLGGGSSYNSPLHF. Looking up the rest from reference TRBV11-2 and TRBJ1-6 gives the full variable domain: EAGVAQSPRYKIIEKRQSVAFWCNPISGHATLYWYQQILGQGPKLLIQFQNNGVVDDSQLPKDRFSAERLKGVDSTLKIQPAKLEDSAVYLCASSLGGGSSYNSPLHFGNGTRLTVT.